This T cell receptor (beta chain) was found in a study of control samples from healthy donors and cancer patients. The method was immunoSEQ multiplex PCR; TCRdb's version includes in-frame clones alone and lacks a portion of them. The sample includes over 15,000 clones, roughly 89% of them seen just once. The CDR3 contains 13 residues. Germline loops: CDR1 MNHNY, CDR2 SVGAGI (reference sequence). Trimming removed 5 bases from V and 2 bases from J, with 8 bases in between. V is TRBV6-6 and J is TRBJ2-3; perhaps D is TRBD1 or TRBD2 (6 bases each). What was sequenced was PBMCs. This clonotype was sampled from a man between 60 and 70 years old with head and neck cancer. The CDR3 coding sequence is TGTGCCAGCAGTGGGGGGCTCACAGATACGCAGTATTTT. The encoded protein is CASSGGLTDTQYF.